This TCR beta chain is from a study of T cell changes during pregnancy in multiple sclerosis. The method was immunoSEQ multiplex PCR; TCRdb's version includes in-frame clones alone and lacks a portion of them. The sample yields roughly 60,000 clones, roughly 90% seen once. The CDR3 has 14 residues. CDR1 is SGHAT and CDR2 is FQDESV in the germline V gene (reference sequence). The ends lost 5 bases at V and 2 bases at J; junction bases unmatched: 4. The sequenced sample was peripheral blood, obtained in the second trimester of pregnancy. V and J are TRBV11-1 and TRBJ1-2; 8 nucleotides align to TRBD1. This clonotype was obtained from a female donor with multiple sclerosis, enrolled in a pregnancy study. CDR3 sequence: CASSPGQGNYGYTF. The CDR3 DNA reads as TGTGCCAGCAGCCCCGGACAGGGAAACTATGGCTACACCTTC.